This T cell receptor (beta chain) was recovered during a study of OX40 agonist ivuxolimab in advanced cancers. About the study as a whole: The costimulatory receptor OX40 (CD134) was targeted by ivuxolimab, a fully human IgG2 agonistic monoclonal antibody. Intravenous ivuxolimab was administered to patients every 2 weeks at six dose levels: 0.01, 0.1, 0.3, 1.5, 3 and 10 mg/kg. Among the approximately 50 dose-escalation patients, some 20 had hepatocellular carcinoma, about 15 melanoma, 9 renal cell carcinoma and 9 head and neck cancer. The dose-escalation cohort was roughly 83% male with a mean age of roughly 62 years, ranging from about 20 to 80. Prior anti-PD-1, anti-PD-L1 or anti-CTLA-4 therapy was permitted, and checkpoint inhibitors had been received by 30% to 40% of dose-escalation patients. Partial responses occurred in three dose-escalation patients, of whom one had hepatocellular carcinoma and two had cutaneous melanoma. The purpose of peripheral TCRbeta sequencing was to test whether ivuxolimab changed TCR sequence diversity and led to clonal T-cell expansion. The paper describes the monotherapy dose-escalation part (N = 52 patients) of the phase I trial of ivuxolimab. Paper-wide results and their limitations: After ivuxolimab, expanded clones were on average more numerous among CD8+ T cells than among CD4+ T cells. The antigen specificity of the peripheral T cells that underwent clonal expansion was not determined. Low levels of normalized T-cell clonal expansion were also seen in some patients who did not respond. In the 0.1-3.0 mg/kg groups, partial responders had among the lowest normalized peripheral clonal expansion, particularly in CD8+ T cells. At doses of 0.1 to 3.0 mg/kg, clonal expansion of both CD4+ and CD8+ blood T cells was observed from baseline to week 6.

Genomic DNA was extracted from sorted cells for sequencing of the TCRbeta CDR3 region. The immunoSEQ Assay was used to sequence the TCRbeta CDR3 regions. TCRdb stores this immuneACCESS table with in-frame sequences only. Part of the clones is absent; in the studies checked, under half of the shortfall reflects unresolved V genes, and no reason is known for the rest. The sample includes some 50,000 clones, with roughly 85% observed a single time. The top ten clonotypes cover roughly 54% of the sample. The trial excluded patients who had a history of autoimmune disease or who were on systemic immunosuppression. In every dose cohort, peripheral blood was drawn for TCR sequencing at baseline, cycle 4 day 1, and cycle 7 day 1. The samples were drawn from a first-in-human, open-label, multicenter phase I dose-escalation trial of ivuxolimab. Adults with locally advanced or metastatic head and neck squamous cell, hepatocellular, melanoma or renal cell carcinoma were enrolled in the trial. CD4+ and CD8+ T cells were sorted separately from peripheral blood before TCR sequencing.

The CDR3 spans 16 residues, from the cysteine through the phenylalanine. CDR3 DNA only is kept here, 48 bases in frame from base 1. Deletion took 0 bases off V and 2 bases off J, with a span of 11 bases between the germline ends. The germline V gene supplies CDR1 LGHNA and CDR2 YNFKEQ. This clone has just one count. Its cognate antigen has yet to be identified. Base quality data are lacking; no much larger clone is found one base away. This TCR was sampled from an adult with an advanced solid tumor such as melanoma, head and neck, liver or kidney cancer. Recombination linked TRBV4-2 to TRBJ2-1, with the D segment identity uncertain. Here the sequenced sample was CD4+ or CD8+ T cells sorted from blood, taken in a trial of the OX40 agonist ivuxolimab. The CDR3 has the sequence CASSQESSIPYNEQFF. The bases read TGTGCCAGCAGCCAAGAGAGCTCCATCCCCTACAATGAGCAGTTCTTC.